This T cell receptor beta chain was found in a study of OX40 agonist ivuxolimab in advanced cancers. At cycle 4 day 1, cycle 7 day 1, and baseline, blood was sampled. Clones were read by immunoSEQ multiplex PCR, and TCRdb kept only the in-frame ones, dropping some. The data hold tens of thousands of clones, with approximately 92% observed a single time. V shed 5 bases and J shed 3 bases, with 16 bases lying between them. Germline loops: CDR1 KGHSH, CDR2 LQKENI. The CDR3 is 15 residues long. This sequence originates from an adult with an advanced solid tumor such as melanoma, head and neck, liver or kidney cancer. This chain uses TRBV18 with TRBJ1-1; D call uncertain. The sample here was CD4+ or CD8+ T cells sorted from blood, taken in a trial of the OX40 agonist ivuxolimab. The CDR3 DNA reads as TGTGCCAGCTCATCGCAGGACGGAGCCCACACTGAAGCTTTCTTT. Translating gives CASSSQDGAHTEAFF.